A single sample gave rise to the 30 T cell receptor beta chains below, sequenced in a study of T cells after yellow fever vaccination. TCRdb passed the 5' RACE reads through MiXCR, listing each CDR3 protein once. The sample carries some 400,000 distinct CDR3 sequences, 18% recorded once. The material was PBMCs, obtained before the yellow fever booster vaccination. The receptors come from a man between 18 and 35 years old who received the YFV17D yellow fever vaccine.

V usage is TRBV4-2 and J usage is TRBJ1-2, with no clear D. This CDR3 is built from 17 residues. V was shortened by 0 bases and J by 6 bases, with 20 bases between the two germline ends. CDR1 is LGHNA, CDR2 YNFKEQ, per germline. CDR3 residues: CASSQDRGLNGADGYTF. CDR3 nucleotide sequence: TGTGCCAGCAGCCAAGATCGGGGATTAAATGGAGCCGATGGCTACACCTTC.

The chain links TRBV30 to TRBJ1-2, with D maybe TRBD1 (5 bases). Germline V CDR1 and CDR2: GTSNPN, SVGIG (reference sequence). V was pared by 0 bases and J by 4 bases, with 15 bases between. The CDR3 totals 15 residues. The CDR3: CAWSVNTGAIYGYTF. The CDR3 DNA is TGTGCCTGGAGTGTGAATACAGGAGCTATCTATGGCTACACCTTC.

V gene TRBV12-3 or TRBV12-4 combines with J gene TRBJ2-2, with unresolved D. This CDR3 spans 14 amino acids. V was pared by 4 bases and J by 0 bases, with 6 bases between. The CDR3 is CASSSRPNTGELFF. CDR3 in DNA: TGTGCCAGCAGTTCAAGACCGAACACCGGGGAGCTGTTTTTT.

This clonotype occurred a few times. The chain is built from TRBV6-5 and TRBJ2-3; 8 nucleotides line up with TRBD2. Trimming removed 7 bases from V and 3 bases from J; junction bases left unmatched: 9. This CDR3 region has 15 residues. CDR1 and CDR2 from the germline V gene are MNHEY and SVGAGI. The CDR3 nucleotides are TGTGCCAGCACCAACGGGGTAGCGGGGACAGATACGCAGTATTTT. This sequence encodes CASTNGVAGTDTQYF.

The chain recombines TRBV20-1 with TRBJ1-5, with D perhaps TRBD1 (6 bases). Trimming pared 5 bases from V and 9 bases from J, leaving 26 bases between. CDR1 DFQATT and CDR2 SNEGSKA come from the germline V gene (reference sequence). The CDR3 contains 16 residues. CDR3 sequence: CSARGVGGTGRSPQHF. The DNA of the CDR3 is TGCAGTGCTCGAGGCGTGGGTGGCACAGGGAGATCGCCCCAGCATTTT.

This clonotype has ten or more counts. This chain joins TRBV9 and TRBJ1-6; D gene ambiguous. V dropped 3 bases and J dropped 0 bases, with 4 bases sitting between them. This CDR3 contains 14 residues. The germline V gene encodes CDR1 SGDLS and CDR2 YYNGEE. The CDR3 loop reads CASSESSYNSPLHF. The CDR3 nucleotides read TGTGCCAGCAGCGAAAGCTCCTATAATTCACCCCTCCACTTT.

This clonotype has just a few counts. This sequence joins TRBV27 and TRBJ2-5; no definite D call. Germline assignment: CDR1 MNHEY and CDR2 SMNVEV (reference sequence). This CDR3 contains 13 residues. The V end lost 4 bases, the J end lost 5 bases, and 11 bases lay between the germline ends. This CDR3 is CASSSIPGETQYF. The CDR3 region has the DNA TGTGCCAGCAGTTCAATCCCCGGGGAGACCCAGTACTTC.

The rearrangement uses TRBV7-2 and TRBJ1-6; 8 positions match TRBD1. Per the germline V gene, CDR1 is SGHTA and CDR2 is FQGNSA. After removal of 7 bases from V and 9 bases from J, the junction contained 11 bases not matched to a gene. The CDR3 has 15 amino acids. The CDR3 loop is CASTETGVRGSPLHF. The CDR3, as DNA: TGTGCCAGCACCGAGACAGGGGTGAGGGGTTCACCCCTCCACTTT.

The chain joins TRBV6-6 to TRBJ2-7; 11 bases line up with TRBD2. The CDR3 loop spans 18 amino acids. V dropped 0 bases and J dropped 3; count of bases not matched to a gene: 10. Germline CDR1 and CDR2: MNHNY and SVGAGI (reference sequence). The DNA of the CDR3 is TGTGCCAGCAGTTACTCGACTCTAGCGGGGGGTACACGCTACGAGCAGTACTTC. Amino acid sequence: CASSYSTLAGGTRYEQYF.

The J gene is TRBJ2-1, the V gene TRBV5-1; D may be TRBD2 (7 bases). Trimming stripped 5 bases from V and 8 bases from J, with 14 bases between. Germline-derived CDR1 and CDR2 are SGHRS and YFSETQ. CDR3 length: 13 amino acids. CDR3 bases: TGCGCCAGCAGGCCTAAGGGGGGGCATGAGCAGTTCTTC. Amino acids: CASRPKGGHEQFF.

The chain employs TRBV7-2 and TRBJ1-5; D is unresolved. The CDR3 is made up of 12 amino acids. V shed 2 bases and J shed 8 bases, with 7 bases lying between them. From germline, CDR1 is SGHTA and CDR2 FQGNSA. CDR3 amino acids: CASSLWAEPQHF. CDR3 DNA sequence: TGTGCCAGCAGCTTATGGGCGGAGCCCCAGCATTTT. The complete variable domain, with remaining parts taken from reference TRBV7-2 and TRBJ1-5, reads GAGVSQSPSNKVTEKGKDVELRCDPISGHTALYWYRQSLGQGLEFLIYFQGNSAPDKSGLPSDRFSAERTGGSVSTLTIQRTQQEDSAVYLCASSLWAEPQHFGDGTRLSIL.

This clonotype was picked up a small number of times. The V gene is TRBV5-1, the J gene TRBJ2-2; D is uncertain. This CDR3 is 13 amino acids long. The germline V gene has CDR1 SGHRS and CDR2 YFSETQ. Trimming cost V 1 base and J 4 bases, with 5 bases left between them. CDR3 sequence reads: CASSLFSTGELFF. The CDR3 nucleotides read TGCGCCAGCAGCTTGTTCAGCACCGGGGAGCTGTTTTTT.

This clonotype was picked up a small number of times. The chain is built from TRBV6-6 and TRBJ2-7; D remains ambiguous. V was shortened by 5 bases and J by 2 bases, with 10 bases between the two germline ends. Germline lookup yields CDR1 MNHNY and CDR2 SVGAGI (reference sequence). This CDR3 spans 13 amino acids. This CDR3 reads CASSQSRTYEQYV. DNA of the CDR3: TGTGCCAGCAGTCAGAGCAGGACCTACGAGCAGTACGTC.

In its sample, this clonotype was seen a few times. The CDR3 DNA is TGTGCCACCAGTGATCCGAGGCTGCTGAGACAGGAAAACTATGGCTACACCTTC. This codes for CATSDPRLLRQENYGYTF. J is TRBJ1-2 and V is TRBV24-1, with D maybe TRBD1 (6 bases). This CDR3 comprises 18 residues. V was shortened by 3 bases and J by 2 bases, with 21 bases between the two germline ends. Germline loops: CDR1 KGHDR, CDR2 SFDVKD.

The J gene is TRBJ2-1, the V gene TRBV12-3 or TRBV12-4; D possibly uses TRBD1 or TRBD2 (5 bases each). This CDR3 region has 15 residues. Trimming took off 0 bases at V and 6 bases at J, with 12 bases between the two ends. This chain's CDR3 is CASSLATPGANEQFF. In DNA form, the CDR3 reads TGTGCCAGCAGTTTAGCGACCCCCGGGGCCAATGAGCAGTTCTTC.

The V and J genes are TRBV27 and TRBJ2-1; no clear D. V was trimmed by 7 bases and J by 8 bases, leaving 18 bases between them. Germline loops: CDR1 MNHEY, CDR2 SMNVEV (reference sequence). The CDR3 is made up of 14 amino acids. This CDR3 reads CASTLDPRIDEQFF. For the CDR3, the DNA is TGTGCCAGCACCCTCGACCCCCGCATTGATGAGCAGTTCTTC.

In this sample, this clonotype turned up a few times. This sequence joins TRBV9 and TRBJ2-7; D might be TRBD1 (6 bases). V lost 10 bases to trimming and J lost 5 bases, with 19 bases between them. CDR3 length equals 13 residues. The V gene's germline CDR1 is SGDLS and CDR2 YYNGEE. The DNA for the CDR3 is TGTGCCGACGATAGGGGGAGAGGGAACGAGCAGTACTTC. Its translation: CADDRGRGNEQYF.

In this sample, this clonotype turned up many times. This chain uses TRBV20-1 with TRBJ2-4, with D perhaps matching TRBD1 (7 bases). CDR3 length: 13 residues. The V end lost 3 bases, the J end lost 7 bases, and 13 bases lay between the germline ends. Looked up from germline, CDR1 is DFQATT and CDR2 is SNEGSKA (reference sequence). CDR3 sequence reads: CSAREGAPNIQYF. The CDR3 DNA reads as TGCAGTGCTAGGGAGGGGGCGCCGAACATTCAGTACTTC.

CDR3: CASSPGQGLQETQYF. The CDR3 region has the DNA TGTGCCAGCAGTCCCGGACAGGGCCTGCAAGAGACCCAGTACTTC. V usage is TRBV5-5 and J usage is TRBJ2-5, with 8 bases lining up with TRBD1. Germline assignment: CDR1 SGHKS and CDR2 YYEKEE (reference sequence). V lost 5 bases, J lost 2 bases, and 8 bases stayed unmatched. The CDR3 runs 15 residues.

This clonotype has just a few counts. CDR3 residues: CASSQAKNTEAFF. For the CDR3, the DNA is TGCGCCAGCAGCCAAGCAAAGAACACTGAAGCTTTCTTT. The chain is built from TRBV4-1 and TRBJ1-1; D call uncertain. Per germline, CDR1 MGHRA and CDR2 YSYEKL. V lost 1 base and J lost 1, with 4 bases in between. The CDR3 totals 13 residues.

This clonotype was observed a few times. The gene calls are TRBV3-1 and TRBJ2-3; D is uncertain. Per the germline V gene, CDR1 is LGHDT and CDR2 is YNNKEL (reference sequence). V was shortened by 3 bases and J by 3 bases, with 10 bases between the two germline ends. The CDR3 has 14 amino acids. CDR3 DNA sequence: TGTGCCAGCAGCCAGAGACCCGGAACAGATACGCAGTATTTT. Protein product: CASSQRPGTDTQYF.

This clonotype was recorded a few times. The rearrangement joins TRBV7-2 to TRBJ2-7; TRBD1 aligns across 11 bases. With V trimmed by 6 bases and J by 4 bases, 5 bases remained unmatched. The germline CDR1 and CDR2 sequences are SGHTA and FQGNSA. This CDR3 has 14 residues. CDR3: CASSRTGGSYEQYV. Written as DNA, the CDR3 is TGTGCCAGCAGTCGGACAGGGGGCTCGTACGAGCAGTACGTC.

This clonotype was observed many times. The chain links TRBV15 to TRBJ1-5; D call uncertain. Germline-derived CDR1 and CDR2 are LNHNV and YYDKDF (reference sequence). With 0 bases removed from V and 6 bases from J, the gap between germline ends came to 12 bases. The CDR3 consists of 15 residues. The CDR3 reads CATSRDLGGSQPQHF. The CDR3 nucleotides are TGTGCCACCAGCAGAGATTTGGGCGGGAGTCAGCCCCAGCATTTT.

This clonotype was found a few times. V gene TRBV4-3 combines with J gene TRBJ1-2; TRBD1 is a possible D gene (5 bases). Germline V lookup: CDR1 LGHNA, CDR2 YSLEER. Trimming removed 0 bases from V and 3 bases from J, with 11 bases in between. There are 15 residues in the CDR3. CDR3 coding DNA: TGCGCCAGCAGCCAAGATTGGGGCGCGGACTATGGCTACACCTTC. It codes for CASSQDWGADYGYTF.

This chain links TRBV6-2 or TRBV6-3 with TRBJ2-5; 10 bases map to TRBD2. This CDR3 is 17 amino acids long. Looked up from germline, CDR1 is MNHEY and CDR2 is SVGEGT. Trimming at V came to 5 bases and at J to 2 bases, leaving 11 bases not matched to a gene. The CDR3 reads CASSPQVGLAVQETQYF. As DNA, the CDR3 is TGTGCCAGCAGTCCACAGGTTGGACTAGCGGTTCAAGAGACCCAGTACTTC.

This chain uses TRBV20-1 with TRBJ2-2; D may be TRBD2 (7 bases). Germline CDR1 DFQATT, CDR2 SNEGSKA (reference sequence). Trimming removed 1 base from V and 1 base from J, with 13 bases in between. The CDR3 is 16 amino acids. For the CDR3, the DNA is TGCAGTGCTAGAGGGGTCGGGGGGCTGAACACCGGGGAGCTGTTTTTT. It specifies CSARGVGGLNTGELFF.

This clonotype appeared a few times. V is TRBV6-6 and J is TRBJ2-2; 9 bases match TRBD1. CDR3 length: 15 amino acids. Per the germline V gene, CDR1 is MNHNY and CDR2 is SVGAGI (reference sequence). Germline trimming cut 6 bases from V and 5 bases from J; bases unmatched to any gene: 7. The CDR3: CASRPQGAGTGELFF. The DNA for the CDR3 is TGTGCCAGCAGACCACAGGGGGCTGGGACCGGGGAGCTGTTTTTT.

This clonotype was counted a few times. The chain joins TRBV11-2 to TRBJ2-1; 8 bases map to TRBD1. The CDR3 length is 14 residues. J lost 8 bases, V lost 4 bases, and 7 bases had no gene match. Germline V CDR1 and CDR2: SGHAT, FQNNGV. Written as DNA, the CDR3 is TGTGCCAGCAGCTCGCGACAGGGGTCGGATGAGCAGTTCTTC. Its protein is CASSSRQGSDEQFF.

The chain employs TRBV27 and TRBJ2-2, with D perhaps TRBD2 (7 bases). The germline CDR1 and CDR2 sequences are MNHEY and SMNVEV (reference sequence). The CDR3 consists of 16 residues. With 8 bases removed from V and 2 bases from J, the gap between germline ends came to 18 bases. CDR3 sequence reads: CASHLGASGNTGELFF. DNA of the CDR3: TGTGCCAGCCACTTGGGGGCTAGCGGAAACACCGGGGAGCTGTTTTTT.

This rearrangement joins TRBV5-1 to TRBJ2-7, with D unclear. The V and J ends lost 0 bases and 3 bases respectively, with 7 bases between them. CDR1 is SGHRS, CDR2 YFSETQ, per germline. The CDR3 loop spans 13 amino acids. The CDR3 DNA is TGCGCCAGCAGCTTGGTTGGAAACTACGAGCAGTACTTC. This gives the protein CASSLVGNYEQYF.